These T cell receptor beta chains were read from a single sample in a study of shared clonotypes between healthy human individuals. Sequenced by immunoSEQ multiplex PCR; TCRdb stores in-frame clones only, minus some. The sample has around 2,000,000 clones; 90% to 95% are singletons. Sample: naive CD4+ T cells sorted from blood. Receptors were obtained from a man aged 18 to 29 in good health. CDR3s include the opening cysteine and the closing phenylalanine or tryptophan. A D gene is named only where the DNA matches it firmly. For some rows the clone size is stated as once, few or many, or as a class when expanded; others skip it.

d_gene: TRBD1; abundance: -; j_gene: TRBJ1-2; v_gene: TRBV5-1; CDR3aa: CASSSGTGIYGYTF; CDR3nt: TGCGCCAGCAGCTCAGGGACAGGAATTTATGGCTACACCTTC
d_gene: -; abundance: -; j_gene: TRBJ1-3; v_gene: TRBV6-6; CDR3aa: CASSFGRTSSGNTIYF; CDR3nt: TGTGCCAGCAGCTTTGGACGGACCAGCTCTGGAAACACCATATATTTT
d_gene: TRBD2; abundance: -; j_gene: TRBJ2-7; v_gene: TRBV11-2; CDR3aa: CASSSALAGVVEQYF; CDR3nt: TGTGCCAGCAGCTCAGCACTAGCGGGAGTTGTCGAGCAGTACTTC
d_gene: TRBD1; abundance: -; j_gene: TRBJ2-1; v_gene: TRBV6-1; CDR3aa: CASSPGTGGNEQFF; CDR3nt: TGTGCCAGCAGTCCCGGGACAGGGGGCAATGAGCAGTTCTTC
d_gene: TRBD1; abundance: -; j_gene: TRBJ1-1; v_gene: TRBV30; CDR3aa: CAWSSGQGNTEAFF; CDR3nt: TGTGCCTGGAGTTCTGGACAGGGGAACACTGAAGCTTTCTTT
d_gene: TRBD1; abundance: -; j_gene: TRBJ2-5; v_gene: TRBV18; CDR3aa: CASSLRQGAMETQYF; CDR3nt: TGTGCCAGCTCACTCCGACAGGGGGCTATGGAGACCCAGTACTTC
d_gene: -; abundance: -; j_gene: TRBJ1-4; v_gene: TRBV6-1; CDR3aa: CASSVRRTNEKLFF; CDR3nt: TGTGCCAGCAGTGTCCGAAGAACTAATGAAAAACTGTTTTTT
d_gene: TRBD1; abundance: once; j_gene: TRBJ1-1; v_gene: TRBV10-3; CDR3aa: CAIRRGQENTEAFF; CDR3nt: TGTGCCATCAGAAGGGGACAGGAAAACACTGAAGCTTTCTTT
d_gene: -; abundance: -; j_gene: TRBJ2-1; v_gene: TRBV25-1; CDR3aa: CASSDGGRSNEQFF; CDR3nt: TGTGCCAGCAGTGATGGGGGGAGATCCAATGAGCAGTTCTTC
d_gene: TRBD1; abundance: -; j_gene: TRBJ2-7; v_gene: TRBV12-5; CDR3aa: CASGLVRTGDSEQYF; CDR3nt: TGTGCTAGTGGTTTGGTACGGACAGGGGATAGCGAGCAGTACTTC
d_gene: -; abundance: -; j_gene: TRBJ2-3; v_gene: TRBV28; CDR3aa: CASSLSSPLRTDTQYF; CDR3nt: TGTGCCAGCAGTTTATCCTCCCCCCTTCGGACAGATACGCAGTATTTT
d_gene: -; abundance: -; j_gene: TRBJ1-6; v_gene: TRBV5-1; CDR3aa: CASSLEVPSSYNSPLHF; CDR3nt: TGCGCCAGCAGCTTGGAGGTGCCCAGCTCCTATAATTCACCCCTCCACTTT
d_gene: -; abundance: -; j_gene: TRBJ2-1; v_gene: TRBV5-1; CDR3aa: CASRSTSSNEQFF; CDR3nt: TGCGCCAGCAGGTCAACTAGCTCCAATGAGCAGTTCTTC
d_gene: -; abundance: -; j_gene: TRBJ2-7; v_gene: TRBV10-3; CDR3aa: CAISESGTEYEQYF; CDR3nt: TGTGCCATCAGTGAGTCAGGGACGGAGTACGAGCAGTACTTC
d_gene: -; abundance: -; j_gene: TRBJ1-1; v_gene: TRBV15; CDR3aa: CATSSIRGFANTEAFF; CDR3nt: TGTGCCACCAGCAGTATCAGGGGTTTTGCTAACACTGAAGCTTTCTTT
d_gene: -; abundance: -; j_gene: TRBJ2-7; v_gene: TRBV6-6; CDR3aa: CASSYSSLPSYEQYF; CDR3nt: TGTGCCAGCAGTTACTCATCACTGCCCTCCTACGAGCAGTACTTC
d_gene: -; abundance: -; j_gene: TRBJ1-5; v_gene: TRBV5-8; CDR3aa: CASSLGTGGNQPQHF; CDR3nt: TGTGCCAGCAGCTTGGGAACGGGCGGCAATCAGCCCCAGCATTTT
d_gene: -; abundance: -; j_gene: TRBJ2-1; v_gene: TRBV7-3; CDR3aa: CASSLRPDSNEQFF; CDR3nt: TGTGCCAGCAGCTTACGCCCGGACAGCAATGAGCAGTTCTTC
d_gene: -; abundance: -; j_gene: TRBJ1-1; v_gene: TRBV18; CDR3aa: CASSPVGNTEAFF; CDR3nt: TGTGCCAGCTCACCCGTCGGGAACACTGAAGCTTTCTTT
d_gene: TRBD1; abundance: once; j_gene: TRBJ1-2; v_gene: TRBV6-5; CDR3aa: CASTHQDRGNYGYTF; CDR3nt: TGTGCCAGCACACACCAGGACAGGGGAAACTATGGCTACACCTTC
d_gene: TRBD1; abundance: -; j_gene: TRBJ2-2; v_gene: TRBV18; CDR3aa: CASSPRVETGGDTGELFF; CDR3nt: TGTGCCAGCTCACCACGTGTCGAGACAGGGGGCGACACCGGGGAGCTGTTTTTT
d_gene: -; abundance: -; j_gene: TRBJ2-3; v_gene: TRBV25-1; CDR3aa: CASSSPGGTDTQYF; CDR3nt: TGTGCCAGCTCGTCCCCTGGGGGCACAGATACGCAGTATTTT
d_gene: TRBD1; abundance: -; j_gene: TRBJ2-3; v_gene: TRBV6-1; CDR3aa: CASRAGTGRADTQYF; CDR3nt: TGTGCCAGCAGAGCCGGGACAGGGAGGGCAGATACGCAGTATTTT
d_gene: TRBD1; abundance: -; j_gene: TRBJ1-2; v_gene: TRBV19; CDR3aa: CASDRGGYGYTF; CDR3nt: TGTGCCTCAGACAGGGGCGGCTATGGCTACACCTTC
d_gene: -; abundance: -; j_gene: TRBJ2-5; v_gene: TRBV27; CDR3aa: CASSLRGVETQYF; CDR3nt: TGTGCCAGCAGTTTACGGGGTGTGGAGACCCAGTACTTC
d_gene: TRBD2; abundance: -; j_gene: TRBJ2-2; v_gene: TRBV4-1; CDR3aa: CASSHISGIVGTGELFF; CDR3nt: TGCGCCAGCAGCCATATTAGCGGGATCGTCGGCACCGGGGAGCTGTTTTTT
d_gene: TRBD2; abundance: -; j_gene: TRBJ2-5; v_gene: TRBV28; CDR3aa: CASSLPAGGRETQYF; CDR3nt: TGTGCCAGCAGTTTACCAGCGGGGGGCCGAGAGACCCAGTACTTC
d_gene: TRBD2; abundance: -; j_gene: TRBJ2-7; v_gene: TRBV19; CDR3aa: CASSTPGRAEQYF; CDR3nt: TGTGCCAGTAGTACTCCGGGGAGGGCTGAGCAGTACTTC
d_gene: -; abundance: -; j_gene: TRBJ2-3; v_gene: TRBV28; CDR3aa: CASIPSRGALVRDTQYF; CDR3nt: TGTGCCAGCATCCCCAGTCGAGGGGCCCTCGTTCGAGATACGCAGTATTTT
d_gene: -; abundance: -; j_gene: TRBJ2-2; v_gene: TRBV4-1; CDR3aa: CASSLVQGGRVRELFF; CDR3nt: TGCGCCAGCAGCCTCGTACAAGGGGGGCGCGTCAGGGAGCTGTTTTTT
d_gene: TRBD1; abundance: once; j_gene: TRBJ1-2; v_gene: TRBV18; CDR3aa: CASSPGQYYGYTF; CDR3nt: TGTGCCAGCTCACCGGGACAGTACTATGGCTACACCTTC
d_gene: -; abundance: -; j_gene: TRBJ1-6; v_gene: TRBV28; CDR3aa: CASSLSGVYNSPLHF; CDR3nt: TGTGCCAGCAGTTTATCCGGGGTATATAATTCACCCCTCCACTTT
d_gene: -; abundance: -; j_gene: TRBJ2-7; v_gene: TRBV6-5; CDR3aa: CASSYDQVGTTYEQYF; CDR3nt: TGTGCCAGCAGTTATGATCAGGTGGGAACAACCTACGAGCAGTACTTC
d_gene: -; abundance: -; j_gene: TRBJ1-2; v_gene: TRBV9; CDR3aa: CASSVEGVDYTF; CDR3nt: TGTGCCAGCAGCGTAGAGGGGGTTGACTACACCTTC
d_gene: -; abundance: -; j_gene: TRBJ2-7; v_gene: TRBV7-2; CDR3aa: CASSLSTSLYEQYF; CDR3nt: TGTGCCAGCAGCTTATCTACTAGCCTCTACGAGCAGTACTTC
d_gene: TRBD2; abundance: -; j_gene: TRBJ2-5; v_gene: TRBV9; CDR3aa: CASNPSGGGVETQYF; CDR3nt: TGTGCCAGCAACCCTAGCGGGGGCGGGGTAGAGACCCAGTACTTC
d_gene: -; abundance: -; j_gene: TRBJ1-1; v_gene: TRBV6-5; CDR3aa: CASSYGQGSTEAFF; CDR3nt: TGTGCCAGCAGTTACGGTCAGGGAAGCACTGAAGCTTTCTTT
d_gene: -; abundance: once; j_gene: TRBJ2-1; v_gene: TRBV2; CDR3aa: CASSGQEGSYNEQFF; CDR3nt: TGTGCCAGCAGCGGACAGGAGGGTTCCTACAATGAGCAGTTCTTC
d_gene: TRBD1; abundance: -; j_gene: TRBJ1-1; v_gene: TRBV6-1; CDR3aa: CASSEPGQGVNTEAFF; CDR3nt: TGTGCCAGCAGTGAACCGGGACAGGGCGTGAACACTGAAGCTTTCTTT
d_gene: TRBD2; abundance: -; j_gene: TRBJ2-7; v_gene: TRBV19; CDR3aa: CATSGTSVSYEQYF; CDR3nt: TGTGCCACCTCCGGGACTAGCGTCTCCTACGAGCAGTACTTC
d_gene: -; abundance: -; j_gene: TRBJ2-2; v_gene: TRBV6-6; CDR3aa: CASSYSGTGELFF; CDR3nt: TGTGCCAGCAGTTATAGCGGAACCGGGGAGCTGTTTTTT
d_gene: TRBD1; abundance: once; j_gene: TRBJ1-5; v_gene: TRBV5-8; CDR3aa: CASSGQAFSNQPQHF; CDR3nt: TGTGCCAGCTCCGGACAGGCGTTTAGCAATCAGCCCCAGCATTTT
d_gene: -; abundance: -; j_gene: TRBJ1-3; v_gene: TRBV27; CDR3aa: CASSLSRSSGNTIYF; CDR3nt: TGTGCCAGCAGTTTATCACGGAGCTCTGGAAACACCATATATTTT
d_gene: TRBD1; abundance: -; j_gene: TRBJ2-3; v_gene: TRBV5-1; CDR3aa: CASRGQGSTDTQYF; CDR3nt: TGCGCCAGCAGGGGACAGGGTAGCACAGATACGCAGTATTTT
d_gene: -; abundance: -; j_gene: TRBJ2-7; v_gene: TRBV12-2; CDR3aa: CASRLKGLAGSLYEQYF; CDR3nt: TGTGCAAGTCGCTTAAAAGGACTAGCGGGATCCCTTTACGAGCAGTACTTC
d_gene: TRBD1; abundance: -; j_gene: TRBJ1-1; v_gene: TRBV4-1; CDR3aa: CASSQRGQGKRRDTEAFF; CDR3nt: TGCGCCAGCAGCCAGAGGGGACAGGGAAAACGCAGGGACACTGAAGCTTTCTTT
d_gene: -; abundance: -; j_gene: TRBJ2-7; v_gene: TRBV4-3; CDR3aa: CASSQGFINYEQYF; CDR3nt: TGCGCCAGCAGCCAAGGGTTTATCAACTACGAGCAGTACTTC
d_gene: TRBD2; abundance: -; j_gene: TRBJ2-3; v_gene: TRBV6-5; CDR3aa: CASSRGGDTDTQYF; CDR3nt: TGTGCCAGCAGCCGCGGGGGGGACACAGATACGCAGTATTTT
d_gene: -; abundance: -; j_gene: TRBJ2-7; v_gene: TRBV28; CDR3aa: CASSSNEQYF; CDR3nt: TGTGCCAGCTCGAGTAACGAGCAGTACTTC
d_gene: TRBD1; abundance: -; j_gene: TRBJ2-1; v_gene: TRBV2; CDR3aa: CARNPGQGDNEQFF; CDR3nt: TGTGCCAGGAACCCGGGACAGGGCGACAATGAGCAGTTCTTC
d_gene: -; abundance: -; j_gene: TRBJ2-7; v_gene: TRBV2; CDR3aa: CASSATGTYEQYF; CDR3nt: TGTGCCAGCAGTGCCACAGGGACCTACGAGCAGTACTTC
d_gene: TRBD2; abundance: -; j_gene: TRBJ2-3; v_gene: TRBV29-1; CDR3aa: CSAFSGATDTQYF; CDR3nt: TGCAGCGCATTTAGCGGGGCCACAGATACGCAGTATTTT
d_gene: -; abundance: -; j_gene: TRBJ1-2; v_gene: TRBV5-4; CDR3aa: CASSFTRDYGYTF; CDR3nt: TGTGCCAGCAGCTTCACCAGGGACTATGGCTACACCTTC
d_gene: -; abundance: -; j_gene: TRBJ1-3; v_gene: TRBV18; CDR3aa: CASSSFLGQPSGNTIYF; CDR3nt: TGTGCCAGCTCATCCTTTTTGGGACAACCCTCTGGAAACACCATATATTTT
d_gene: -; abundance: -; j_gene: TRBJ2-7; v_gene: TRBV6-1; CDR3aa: CASRSLGLTYEQYF; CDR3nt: TGTGCCAGCAGGAGTCTCGGACTCACCTACGAGCAGTACTTC